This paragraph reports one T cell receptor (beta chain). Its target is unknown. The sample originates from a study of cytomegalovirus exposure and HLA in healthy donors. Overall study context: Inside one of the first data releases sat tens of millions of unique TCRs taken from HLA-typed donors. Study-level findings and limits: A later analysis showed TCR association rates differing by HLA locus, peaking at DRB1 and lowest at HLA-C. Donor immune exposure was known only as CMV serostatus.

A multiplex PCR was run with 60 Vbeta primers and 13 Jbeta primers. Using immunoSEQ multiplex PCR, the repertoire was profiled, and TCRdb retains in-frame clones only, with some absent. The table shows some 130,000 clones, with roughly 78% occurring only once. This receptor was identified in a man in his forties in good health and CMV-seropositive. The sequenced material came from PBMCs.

The CDR3 DNA is TGTGCCAGCAGCTTGTTCAGGGAGGTGGGGGAGCAGTACTTC. Protein product: CASSLFREVGEQYF. The chain is built from TRBV7-9 and TRBJ2-7, with D maybe TRBD2 (6 bases). Per the germline V gene, CDR1 is SEHNR and CDR2 is FQNEAQ (reference sequence). The CDR3 length is 14 residues. Trimming stripped 3 bases from V and 7 bases from J, with 16 bases between. Based on the CDR3 plus reference TRBV7-9 and TRBJ2-7, the full variable domain is DTGVSQNPRHKITKRGQNVTFRCDPISEHNRLYWYRQTLGQGPEFLTYFQNEAQLEKSRLLSDRFSAERPKGSFSTLEIQRTEQGDSAMYLCASSLFREVGEQYFGPGTRLTVT.